This TCR beta chain originates from a study of T cell changes during pregnancy in multiple sclerosis. The protocol was immunoSEQ multiplex PCR, while the TCRdb copy is restricted to in-frame clones and leaves out a portion. The repertoire holds 35,000 to 55,000 clones, with approximately 90% as singletons. Here the sequenced sample was CD4+ T cells from peripheral blood mononuclear cells, taken in the third trimester of pregnancy. The source is a female donor with multiple sclerosis, enrolled in a pregnancy study.

The CDR3 DNA sequence: TGTGCCAGCAGCGCACACCGACTAGCGGGATACAATGAGCAGTTCTTC. Its protein product is CASSAHRLAGYNEQFF. The chain carries TRBV9 and TRBJ2-1; TRBD2 aligns across 11 bases. V shed 3 bases and J 4 bases; nucleotides not matched to a gene: 6. Germline assignment: CDR1 SGDLS and CDR2 YYNGEE. This CDR3 has 16 residues. Drawing the rest from reference TRBV9 and TRBJ2-1, the complete variable domain is DSGVTQTPKHLITATGQRVTLRCSPRSGDLSVYWYQQSLDQGLQFLIQYYNGEERAKGNILERFSAQQFPDLHSELNLSSLELGDSALYFCASSAHRLAGYNEQFFGPGTRLTVL.